A selection of T cell receptor beta chains follows, all from one sample in a study of blood T cell repertoires in COVID-19. Some clones are missing from TCRdb's copy, which holds only in-frame ones; the method was immunoSEQ multiplex PCR. The sample lists approximately 190,000 clones, about 80% occurring once. The sample taken for sequencing was PBMCs or T cells enriched from blood (not recorded which). The source of these receptors is a man aged 35 to 55 who had recovered from COVID-19. Each CDR3 is given with its conserved first and last residue. D genes are given only for firm matches. Some rows mark clone size as missing; the rest say once, few, many or name a class of expanded clone.

>TRBJ2-3|NA|TRBV18|TRBD2
CASSPPRLAASTDTQYF
TGTGCCAGCTCACCACCCCGACTAGCGGCGAGCACAGATACGCAGTATTTT
>TRBJ1-2|NA|TRBV19|NA
CASSISTDYGYTF
TGTGCCAGTAGTATAAGTACAGATTATGGCTACACCTTC
>TRBJ2-7|NA|TRBV28|TRBD1
CASSVSPTGGHEQYF
TGTGCCAGCAGCGTTTCACCTACAGGGGGCCACGAGCAGTACTTC
>TRBJ1-6|few|TRBV7-9|TRBD1
CASSGGQNNSPLHF
TGTGCCAGCAGCGGGGGACAGAATAATTCACCCCTCCACTTT
>TRBJ2-2|NA|TRBV28|TRBD1
CASSQGTVLTGELFF
TGTGCCAGCAGTCAAGGGACAGTCCTTACCGGGGAGCTGTTTTTT
>TRBJ1-3|NA|TRBV7-9|NA
CASSSPSDSSTPGNTIYF
TGTGCCAGCAGCTCCCCTTCGGACTCCTCCACTCCTGGAAACACCATATATTTT
>TRBJ2-7|NA|TRBV18|NA
CASSPRSGSPYEQYF
TGTGCCAGCTCACCACGTTCGGGGTCACCCTACGAGCAGTACTTC
>TRBJ1-2|NA|TRBV5-5|NA
CASSLAAGIYGYTF
TGTGCCAGCAGCTTGGCCGCAGGGATCTATGGCTACACCTTC
>TRBJ1-2|NA|TRBV19|NA
CASTTTANGYTF
TGTGCCAGTACCACAACAGCAAATGGCTACACCTTC
>TRBJ1-4|NA|TRBV13|NA
CASSLRQVYEKLFF
TGTGCCAGCAGCTTAAGGCAGGTATACGAAAAACTGTTTTTT
>TRBJ1-1|NA|TRBV5-4|TRBD1
CASSLATGTGEDTEAFF
TGTGCCAGCAGCTTGGCTACCGGGACAGGGGAGGACACTGAAGCTTTCTTT